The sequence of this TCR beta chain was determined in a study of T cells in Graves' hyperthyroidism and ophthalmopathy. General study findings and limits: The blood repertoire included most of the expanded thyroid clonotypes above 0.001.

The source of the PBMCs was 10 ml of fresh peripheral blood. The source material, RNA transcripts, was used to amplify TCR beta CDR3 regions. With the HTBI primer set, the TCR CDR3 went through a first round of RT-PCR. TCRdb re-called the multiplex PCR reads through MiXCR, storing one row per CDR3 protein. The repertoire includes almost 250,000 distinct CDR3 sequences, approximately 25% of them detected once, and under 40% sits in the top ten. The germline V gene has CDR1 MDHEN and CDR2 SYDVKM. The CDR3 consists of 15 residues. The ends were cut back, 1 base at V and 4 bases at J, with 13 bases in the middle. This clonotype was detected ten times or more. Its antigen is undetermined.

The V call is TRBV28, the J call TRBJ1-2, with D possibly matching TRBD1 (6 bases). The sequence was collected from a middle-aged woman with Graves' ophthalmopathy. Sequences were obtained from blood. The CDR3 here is CASSLFQGLGYGYTF. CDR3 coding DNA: TGTGCCAGCAGTTTATTTCAGGGGCTGGGCTATGGCTACACCTTC.